This TCR beta chain was profiled in a study of human T cells and chemical hapten exposure. In the study overall: The patients were mostly female; they had alopecia areata, totalis or universalis. Largely, small differences in pooled library volume made per-sample TCR yields vary. Findings and limits, study-wide: No shift was seen in TCRs above 1 in 1000 frequency with DPC sensitization.

TCRdb fed the RACE reads into MiXCR, producing one record per CDR3 protein. The table lists tens of thousands of distinct CDR3 sequences, approximately 8% of them singletons. This sample's time point: patch test 1, 2 weeks after DPC sensitization. As for treatment: therapeutic diphenylcyclopropenone sensitization with weekly scalp DPC. Worth noting for this clonotype: Its antigen remains unidentified.

The sequences come from whole blood, collected in connection with sensitization to the hapten diphenylcyclopropenone (DPC). The sequence came from a woman under 40 with alopecia areata. Some clones in this sample may be carry-over from other donors' samples.

The CDR3 DNA reads TGCAGTGCTAGTTCCGGGGACAGGAACACTGAAGCTTTCTTT. Residues: CSASSGDRNTEAFF. V usage is TRBV20-1 and J usage is TRBJ1-1, with TRBD1 identical over 7 bases. CDR1 is DFQATT and CDR2 is SNEGSKA in the germline V gene (reference sequence). The J segment lost 1 base and the V segment lost 3 bases, leaving 5 bases of the junction unmatched. The CDR3 has 14 residues.